The entry below describes one TCR beta chain. This record belongs to a study of CD4+ T cells in melanoma. V was pared by 6 bases and J by 1 base, with 12 bases between. This CDR3 contains 15 residues. CDR1 and CDR2 from the germline V gene are KGHSH and LQKENI. Measured with immunoSEQ multiplex PCR; TCRdb has only the in-frame clones, and not every one. In the table there are roughly 50,000 clones, 85% to 90% of which are singletons. This chain uses TRBV18 with TRBJ2-2; D possibly corresponds to TRBD2 (6 bases). The sequence derives from a human donor with melanoma. The sample was peripheral blood. The CDR3 spells CASSPGLQNTGELFF. The CDR3, as DNA: TGTGCCAGCTCGCCGGGACTGCAGAACACCGGGGAGCTGTTTTTT.